This TCR beta chain was obtained from a study of blood T cell repertoires in COVID-19. Repertoires were generated with immunoSEQ multiplex PCR, while TCRdb's copy carries only in-frame clones and drops some. Of 200,000 or so clones in the sample, roughly nine tenths were seen once. From germline, CDR1 is SEHNR and CDR2 FQNEAQ (reference sequence). CDR3 length: 13 residues. V lost 1 base and J lost 5, with 8 bases in between. This receptor was obtained from a man in his sixties or seventies with active or convalescent COVID-19. Input material: peripheral blood. The chain recombines TRBV7-9 with TRBJ1-1; D is unclear. The CDR3: CASSLDDITEAFF. DNA for the CDR3: TGTGCCAGCAGCTTAGATGACATAACTGAAGCTTTCTTT. The full variable domain, its missing parts supplied by reference TRBV7-9 and TRBJ1-1, is DTGVSQNPRHKITKRGQNVTFRCDPISEHNRLYWYRQTLGQGPEFLTYFQNEAQLEKSRLLSDRFSAERPKGSFSTLEIQRTEQGDSAMYLCASSLDDITEAFFGQGTRLTVV.